This T cell receptor beta chain came from a study of T cells in Graves' hyperthyroidism and ophthalmopathy (dated 2019 in TCRdb). Study-wide context: A discovery cohort of 95 to 100 patients, about 43 with Graves' ophthalmopathy and about 60 with stable Graves' hyperthyroidism, was used to find distinguishing TCR V-J signatures. Prospective prediction of ophthalmopathy was tested in an independent validation cohort of 18 to 20 hyperthyroidism patients and 15 to 17 patients who later progressed to ophthalmopathy. After blood sampling, hyperthyroidism patients were treated with methimazole at a starting dose of 30 mg daily, and ophthalmopathy patients were treated with high-dose intravenous methylprednisolone. In more than five Graves' hyperthyroidism patients, the study also compared T-cell repertoires from thyroid tissue with T-cell repertoires from blood. The approximately 90 discovery patients were randomly split 7:3 into training and test sets. According to the paper, TCR Vbeta CDR3 sequencing was carried out on 135 peripheral blood samples, which came from under 50 ophthalmopathy, about 75 hyperthyroidism and approximately 17 progressor patients.

Any patient with an uncontrolled infection, another autoimmune disease, pregnancy or lactation was excluded. Diagnoses were established on the basis of clinical symptoms, serum thyroxine and TRAb, thyroid ultrasound, and orbital computed tomography. Trizol reagent was used to extract total RNA, and RNA quality was then checked on an Agilent 2100 Bioanalyzer. Clipping removes 2 bases from V and 4 bases from J, with 2 as the unmatched junction base count. CDR1 ENHRY and CDR2 SYGVKD are derived from the germline V gene. From the cysteine up to the phenylalanine, the CDR3 has a length of 14 residues. Left in the record is the CDR3 DNA by itself, 42 bases read in frame from the first base. What the study reported, not specific to this receptor: In validation, the model predicted progression to ophthalmopathy a median of about 6.5 months before onset, with roughly 70% sensitivity and about 72% specificity. No statistical method was used to set the sample size in advance, and investigators knew the group allocation. A 13 V-J signature model separated ophthalmopathy from stable hyperthyroidism, with 87.88% sensitivity and 81.08% specificity in cross-validation and 80%/75% in testing. Blood samples also contained most of the expanded thyroid clonotypes (frequency above 0.001), which suggests that blood repertoires may reflect thyroid immune responses.

This clonotype appeared many times. What this receptor recognizes is not known. No base-level quality is on record; no much larger clone is a single base apart. The TCR beta CDR3 regions were amplified from the RNA transcripts. The TCR CDR3 was subjected to a first round of RT-PCR using the HTBI primer set and the Qiagen OneStep RT-PCR kit. A second multiplex PCR round built the libraries, followed by size selection and purification. The libraries were sequenced on an Illumina HiSeq2000 using paired-end 100 bp reads. The original pipeline was this. SOAPnuke was used to process the raw data, removing reads that contained adapters or uncalled bases, had a mean Phred below 15, or lacked an exact match to the constant primer or identifier. COPE v1.2.5 was used to merge high-quality paired reads, and clonotypes were defined as unique nucleotide sequences. Clonotypes were aligned to IMGT TRBV, TRBD and TRBJ reference segments using MiTCR v1.1. Analysis was restricted to V-J combinations with a frequency above 0.0001, which covered roughly 99% of repertoires. A TCS score was defined as the ratio between F50 (clonal expansion) and ExV (chaos), using BLOSUM62-based TCRdist between CDR3 peptides within each V-J. Welch's t-statistics and random forest reduced 514 V-J features to around 14, which were used in a naive Bayes classifier (R e1071). Thyroid-blood repertoire similarity was quantified with the Morisita-Horn index. TCRdb trimmed the raw reads at Q25, called clones with MiXCR and kept productive beta chains. Each CDR3 protein appears once, grouped with its most common genes and DNA. These V and J calls rely on TCRdb rather than the paper's analysis. In all, the sample holds about 500,000 distinct CDR3 sequences, and 46% of those were seen once. The ten largest clones add up to around two fifths of the sample.

The TCR comes from an adult woman with Graves' disease, either hyperthyroidism or ophthalmopathy (not recorded which). The sequence links TRBV10-3 to TRBJ1-5, and 7 junctional nucleotides match TRBD1. Sequenced input: peripheral blood or thyroid tissue (not recorded which). The CDR3 region: CAISEGQANQPQHF. The nucleotides are TGTGCCATCAGTGAGGGACAGGCTAATCAGCCCCAGCATTTT.